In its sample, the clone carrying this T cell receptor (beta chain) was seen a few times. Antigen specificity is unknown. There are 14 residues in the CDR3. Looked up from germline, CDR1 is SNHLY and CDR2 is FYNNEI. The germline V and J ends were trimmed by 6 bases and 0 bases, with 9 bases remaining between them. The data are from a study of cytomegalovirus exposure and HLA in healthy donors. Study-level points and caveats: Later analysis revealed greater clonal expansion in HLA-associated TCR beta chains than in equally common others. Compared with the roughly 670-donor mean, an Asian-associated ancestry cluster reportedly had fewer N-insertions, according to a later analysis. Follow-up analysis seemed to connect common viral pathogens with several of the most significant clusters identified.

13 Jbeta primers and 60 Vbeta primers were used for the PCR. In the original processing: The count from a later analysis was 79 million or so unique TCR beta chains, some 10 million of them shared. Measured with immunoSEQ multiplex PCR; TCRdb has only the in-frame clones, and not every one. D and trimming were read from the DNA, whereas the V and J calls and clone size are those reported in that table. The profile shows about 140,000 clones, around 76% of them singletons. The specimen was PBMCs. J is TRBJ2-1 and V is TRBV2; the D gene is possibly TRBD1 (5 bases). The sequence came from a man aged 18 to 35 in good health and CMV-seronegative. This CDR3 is CASSRATSYNEQFF. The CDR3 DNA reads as TGTGCCAGCAGCAGGGCTACCTCCTACAATGAGCAGTTCTTC.